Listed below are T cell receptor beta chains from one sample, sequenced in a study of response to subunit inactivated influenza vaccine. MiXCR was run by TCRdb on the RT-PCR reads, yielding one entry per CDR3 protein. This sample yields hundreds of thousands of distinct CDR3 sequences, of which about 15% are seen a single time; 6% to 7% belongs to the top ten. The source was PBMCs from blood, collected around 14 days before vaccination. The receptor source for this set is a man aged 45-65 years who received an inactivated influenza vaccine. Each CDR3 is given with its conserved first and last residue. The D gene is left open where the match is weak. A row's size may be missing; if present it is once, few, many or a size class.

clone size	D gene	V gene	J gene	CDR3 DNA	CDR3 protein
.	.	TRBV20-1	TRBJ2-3	TGCAGTGCTAAAACGGGGGCGACAGATACGCAGTATTTT	CSAKTGATDTQYF
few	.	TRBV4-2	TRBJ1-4	TGTGCCAGCAGCCAAGGGTCCCGGGGCGGTGGGGAAAAACTGTTTTTT	CASSQGSRGGGEKLFF
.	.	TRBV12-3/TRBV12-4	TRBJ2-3	TGTGCCAGCAGTTCAGTCATATACCCTAGCACAGATACGCAGTATTTT	CASSSVIYPSTDTQYF
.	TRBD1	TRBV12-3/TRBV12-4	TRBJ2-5	TGTGCCAGCAGTACGACAGGGAACCAAGAGACCCAGTACTTC	CASSTTGNQETQYF
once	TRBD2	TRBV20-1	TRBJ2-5	TGCAGTGCTCAAGGACTAGTTTGGGAGACCCAGTACTTC	CSAQGLVWETQYF
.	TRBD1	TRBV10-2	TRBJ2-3	TGCGCCAGCGGGGTGACAGGGGGCTTAAAGTTCTCAGATACGCAGTATTTT	CASGVTGGLKFSDTQYF
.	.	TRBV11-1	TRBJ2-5	TGTGCCAGCAGCCCAGGAGTTATGTTGCTGGAAGAGACCCAGTACTTC	CASSPGVMLLEETQYF
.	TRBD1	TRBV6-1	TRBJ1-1	TGTGCCAGCAGTCGATCCGGATGGACAGGGCCAGTGAACACTGAAGCTTTCTTT	CASSRSGWTGPVNTEAFF
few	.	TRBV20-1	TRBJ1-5	TGCAGTGCTAGAGATCTAACAGGACATCAGCCCCAGCATTTT	CSARDLTGHQPQHF
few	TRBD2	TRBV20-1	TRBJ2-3	TGCAGTGCTAGAGATCTGGGGGGTCTAGCGGGTCCAGATACGCAGTATTTT	CSARDLGGLAGPDTQYF
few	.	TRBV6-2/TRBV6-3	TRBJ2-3	TGTGCCAGCAGTTACCGGGTCGCTAGCACAGATACGCAGTATTTT	CASSYRVASTDTQYF
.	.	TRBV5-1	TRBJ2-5	TGCGCCAGCAGCTTCGGTGCAGGGGTGGAGACCCAGTACTTC	CASSFGAGVETQYF
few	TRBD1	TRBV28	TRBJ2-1	TGTGCCAGCAACCTGGTGGCAGGGGGTAGCAATGAGCAGTTCTTC	CASNLVAGGSNEQFF
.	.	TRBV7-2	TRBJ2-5	TGTGCCAGCAGCTTAGCTTTAGGGACCGCACCTCAAGAGACCCAGTACTTC	CASSLALGTAPQETQYF
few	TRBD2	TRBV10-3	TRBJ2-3	TGTGCCATCAGTGAGTTAGCGGGGGGCACAGATACGCAGTATTTT	CAISELAGGTDTQYF
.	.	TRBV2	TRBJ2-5	TGTGCCAGCAGTGAAGCTTGGAGGACGGAGCAAGAGACCCAGTACTTC	CASSEAWRTEQETQYF
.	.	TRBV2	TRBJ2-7	TGTGCCAGCAGTTCAGAGGGTTACGAGCAGTACTTC	CASSSEGYEQYF
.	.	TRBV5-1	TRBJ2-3	TGCGCCAGCAGCTTGGGGACATATAGCACAGATACGCAGTATTTT	CASSLGTYSTDTQYF
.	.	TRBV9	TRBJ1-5	TGTGCCAGCAGCGTAGGGCAGGGTCTTAATCAGCCCCAGCATTTT	CASSVGQGLNQPQHF
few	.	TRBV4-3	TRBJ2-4	TGCGCCAGCAGCCATGGATTCAAAAACATTCAGTACTTC	CASSHGFKNIQYF
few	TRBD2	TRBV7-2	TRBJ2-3	TGTGCCAGCAGCTTATTTATGCGGGGGAACGCAGATACGCAGTATTTT	CASSLFMRGNADTQYF
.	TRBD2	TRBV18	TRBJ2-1	TGTGCCAGCTCACCTCCCAAAATAGCGGGGGGATCCAATGAGCAGTTCTTC	CASSPPKIAGGSNEQFF
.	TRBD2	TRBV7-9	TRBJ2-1	TGTGCCAGCAGCTTACTAGCGGGAGACGGCAATGAGCAGTTCTTC	CASSLLAGDGNEQFF
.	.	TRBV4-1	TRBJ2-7	TGCGCCAGCAGCGGGGGATTAGAGCAGTACTTC	CASSGGLEQYF
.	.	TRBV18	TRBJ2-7	TGTGCCAGCTCACCACCAAGGGGGTCTGGCGACGAGCAGTACTTC	CASSPPRGSGDEQYF
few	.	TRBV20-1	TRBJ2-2	TGCAGTGCTAGAGATTATGGGCTCGGGGACACCGGGGAGCTGTTTTTT	CSARDYGLGDTGELFF
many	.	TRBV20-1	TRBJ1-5	TGCAGTGCCAGTTGGGGCAATCAGCCCCAGCATTTT	CSASWGNQPQHF
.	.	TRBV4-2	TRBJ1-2	TGTGCCAGCAGCCCTGGGGATTCAGCTAACTATGGCTACACCTTC	CASSPGDSANYGYTF
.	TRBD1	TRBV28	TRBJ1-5	TGTGCCAGCAGCAGGGGGGGGGCCCTCAATCAGCCCCAGCATTTT	CASSRGGALNQPQHF
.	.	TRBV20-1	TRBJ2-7	TGCAGTGCTAGAGATCGGGGAATCCTCTACGAGCAGTACTTC	CSARDRGILYEQYF
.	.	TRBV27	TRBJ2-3	TGTGCCAGCAGTTGGTCCCACACTAGCACAGATACGCAGTATTTT	CASSWSHTSTDTQYF
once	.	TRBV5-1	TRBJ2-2	TGCGCCAGCAGCCGGGGGACAAGGGGTACCGGGGAGCTGTTTTTT	CASSRGTRGTGELFF
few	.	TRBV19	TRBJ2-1	TGTGCCAGTAGTATATGGGGGTTGAGCTCCTACAATGAGCAGTTCTTC	CASSIWGLSSYNEQFF
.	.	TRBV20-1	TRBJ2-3	TGCAGTGCTAGAGATGGGGGCGGGGGCACAGATACGCAGTATTTT	CSARDGGGGTDTQYF
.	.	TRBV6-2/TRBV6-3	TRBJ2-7	TGTGCCAGCAGTTACTCGACAGGACCCTACGAGCAGTACTTC	CASSYSTGPYEQYF
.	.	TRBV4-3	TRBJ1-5	TGCGCCAGCAGCCAAGGGTACAGGACCAATCAGCCCCAGCATTTT	CASSQGYRTNQPQHF
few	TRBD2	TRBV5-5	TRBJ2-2	TGTGCCAGCATCGGACTAGCGGGAACGGGGGAGCTGTTTTTT	CASIGLAGTGELFF
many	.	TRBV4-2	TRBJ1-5	TGTGCCAGCAGCCAAGATCCCGTTAGCAATCAGCCCCAGCATTTT	CASSQDPVSNQPQHF
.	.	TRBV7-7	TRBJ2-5	TGTGCCAGCAGCCCAGGAGGGGGGCTCCAAGAGACCCAGTACTTC	CASSPGGGLQETQYF
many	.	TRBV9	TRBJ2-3	TGTGCCAGCAGCTCCGGAACTCTGGGGAGCACAGATACGCAGTATTTT	CASSSGTLGSTDTQYF
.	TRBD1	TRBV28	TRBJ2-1	TGTGCCAGCAGTCGCACACAGGGGATTTGGGAGCAGTTCTTC	CASSRTQGIWEQFF
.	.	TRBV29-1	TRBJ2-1	TGCAGCGTATCACTCGGGACGATCAATGAGCAGTTCTTC	CSVSLGTINEQFF
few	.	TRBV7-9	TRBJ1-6	TGTGCCAGCAGCTTTTCCGGGGCTGCACAGTCACCCCTCCACTTT	CASSFSGAAQSPLHF